Below are 3 T cell receptor beta chains sequenced from a single sample in a study of T cell responses to AZD1222 COVID-19 vaccine. Profiled with immunoSEQ multiplex PCR; TCRdb holds only in-frame clones, not every one. The table includes about 180,000 clones, about 86% detected once. The specimen was peripheral blood, collected on day 0 of AZD1222 vaccination. All receptors derive from an adult in good health.

This chain connects TRBV14 to TRBJ2-7, with D perhaps TRBD1 (6 bases). V was cut by 0 bases and J by 6 bases, with 9 bases left in between. CDR3 size: 13 residues. Germline V gene data show CDR1 as SGHDN and CDR2 as FVKESK. Here the CDR3 reads CASSQDLGAEQYF. The CDR3 DNA reads TGTGCCAGCAGCCAAGACTTGGGGGCCGAGCAGTACTTC.

The chain joins TRBV27 to TRBJ1-3, with TRBD1 matching over 7 bases. The germline V gene encodes CDR1 MNHEY and CDR2 SMNVEV (reference sequence). The CDR3 covers 15 residues. The V segment lost 3 bases and the J segment 4 bases; nucleotides outside the gene matches: 6. For the CDR3, the DNA is TGTGCCAGCAGTTTGGGAAGGGGGCCGGGAAACACCATATATTTT. It translates to CASSLGRGPGNTIYF.

The sample holds one count of this clone. This sequence joins TRBV9 and TRBJ2-3; D possibly uses TRBD1 or TRBD2 (5 bases each). V gave up 4 bases and J gave up 2 bases, with 17 bases separating them. Germline V gene data show CDR1 as SGDLS and CDR2 as YYNGEE. CDR3 length: 16 amino acids. For the CDR3, the DNA is TGTGCCAGCAGCCAAAGCCCCGGGGCAGTCACAGATACGCAGTATTTT. This codes for CASSQSPGAVTDTQYF.